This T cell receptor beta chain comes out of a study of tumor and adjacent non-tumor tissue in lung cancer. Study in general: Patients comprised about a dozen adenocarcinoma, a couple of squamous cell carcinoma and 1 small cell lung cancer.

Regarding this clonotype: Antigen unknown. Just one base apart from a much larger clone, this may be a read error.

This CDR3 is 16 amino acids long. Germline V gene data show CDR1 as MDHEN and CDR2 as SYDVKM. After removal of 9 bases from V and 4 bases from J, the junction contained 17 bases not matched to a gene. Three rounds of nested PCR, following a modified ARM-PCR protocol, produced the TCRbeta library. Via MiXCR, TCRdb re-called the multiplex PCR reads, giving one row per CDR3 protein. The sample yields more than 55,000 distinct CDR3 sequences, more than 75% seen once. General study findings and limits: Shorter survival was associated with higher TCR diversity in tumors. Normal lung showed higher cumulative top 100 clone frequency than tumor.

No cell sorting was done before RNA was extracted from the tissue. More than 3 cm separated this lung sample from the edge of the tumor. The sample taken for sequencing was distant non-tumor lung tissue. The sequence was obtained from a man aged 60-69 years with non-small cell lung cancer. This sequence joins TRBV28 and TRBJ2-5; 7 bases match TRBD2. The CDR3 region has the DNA TGTGCCAGAAACCGAGCGGGATGGCGGGACGGAGAGACCCAGTACTTC. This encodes CARNRAGWRDGETQYF. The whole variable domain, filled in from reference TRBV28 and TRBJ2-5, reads DVKVTQSSRYLVKRTGEKVFLECVQDMDHENMFWYRQDPGLGLRLIYFSYDVKMKEKGDIPEGYSVSREKKERFSLILESASTNQTSMYLCARNRAGWRDGETQYFGPGTRLLVL.